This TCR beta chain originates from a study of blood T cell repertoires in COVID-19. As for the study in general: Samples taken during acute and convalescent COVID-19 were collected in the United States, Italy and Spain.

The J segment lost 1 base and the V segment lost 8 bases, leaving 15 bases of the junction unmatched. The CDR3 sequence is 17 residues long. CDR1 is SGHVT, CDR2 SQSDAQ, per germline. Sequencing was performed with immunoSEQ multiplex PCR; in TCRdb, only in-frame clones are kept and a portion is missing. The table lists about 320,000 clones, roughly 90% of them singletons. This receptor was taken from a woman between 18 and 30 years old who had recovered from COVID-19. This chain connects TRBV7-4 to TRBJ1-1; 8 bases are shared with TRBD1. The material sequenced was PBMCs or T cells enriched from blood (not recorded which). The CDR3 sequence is CASGPPDRVFGNTEAFF. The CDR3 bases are TGTGCCAGCGGGCCTCCGGACAGGGTATTTGGGAACACTGAAGCTTTCTTT. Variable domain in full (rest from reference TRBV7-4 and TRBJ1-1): GAGVSQSPRYKVAKRGRDVALRCDSISGHVTLYWYRQTLGQGSEVLTYSQSDAQRDKSGRPSGRFSAERPERSVSTLKIQRTEQGDSAVYLCASGPPDRVFGNTEAFFGQGTRLTVV.